The 11 T cell receptor beta chains presented below share a single source sample, sequenced in a study of CD8 T cells in ankylosing spondylitis. A single record per CDR3 protein comes from TCRdb applying MiXCR to the 5' RACE reads. Of a few hundred thousand distinct CDR3 sequences listed, about 10% were seen once; the top ten hold approximately 20%. Sequenced: blood, either unsorted or a sorted T cell fraction (not recorded which). The receptors stem from a male donor with ankylosing spondylitis or in good health (not recorded which).

This clonotype has just a few counts. The chain has TRBV11-2 and TRBJ1-1, with 11 bases aligning to TRBD1. J lost 5 bases, V lost 3 bases, and 17 bases had no gene match. Germline loops: CDR1 SGHAT, CDR2 FQNNGV. The CDR3 is 19 residues long. CDR3: CASSFIFFAGQGVGTEAFF. DNA of the CDR3: TGTGCCAGCAGCTTCATTTTCTTTGCGGGACAGGGGGTGGGTACTGAAGCTTTCTTT.

On this clonotype: A junction boundary mismatches the germline segment, possibly from a read error. This sequence joins TRBV7-3 and TRBJ2-3; unclear D gene. The CDR3 sequence is 14 residues long. Germline V gives CDR1 SGHTA, CDR2 FQGTGA. The CDR3 is CVSSLNGVADTQYF. In nucleotides, the CDR3 is TGTGTCAGCAGCTTAAACGGAGTGGCAGATACGCAGTATTTT.

This clonotype appeared many times. J is TRBJ2-5 and V is TRBV4-2; 8 bases fit TRBD1. Unmatched junction bases numbered 3, after V lost 3 bases and J lost 3 bases. This CDR3 contains 14 residues. In germline, CDR1 is LGHNA, CDR2 YNFKEQ. CDR3 nucleotide sequence: TGTGCCAGCAGCCACCCGGACAGGGAAGAGACCCAGTACTTC. Translated: CASSHPDREETQYF.

At least ten counts were recorded for this clonotype. The chain recombines TRBV20-1 with TRBJ2-5; a weak D match, TRBD2 (5 bases). Germline V gene lookup returns CDR1 DFQATT and CDR2 SNEGSKA (reference sequence). V lost 6 bases and J lost 2, with 19 bases in between. There are 15 residues in the CDR3. CDR3 DNA sequence: TGCAGTGCCGAGGAAGGAACTAGAAAACAAGAGACCCAGTACTTC. Its translation: CSAEEGTRKQETQYF.

In this sample, this clonotype turned up many times. This chain uses TRBV12-3 or TRBV12-4 with TRBJ2-7, with 14 bases lining up with TRBD2. Losses at the gene ends were 7 bases for V and 5 bases for J; bases not matched to a gene: 7. This CDR3 has 15 residues. CDR3 coding DNA: TGTGCCAGCAAACCGACTAGCGGGGGGGCGGACGAGCAGTACTTC. It yields the protein CASKPTSGGADEQYF.

This chain uses TRBV20-1 with TRBJ2-1, with 9 bases matching TRBD2. V lost 4 bases, J lost 15 bases, and 7 bases stayed unmatched. Germline-derived CDR1 and CDR2 are DFQATT and SNEGSKA (reference sequence). This CDR3 is 11 amino acids long. The CDR3 DNA is TGCAGTGCTAATAGCGGGGGCCGCGTGTTCTTC. Translation: CSANSGGRVFF.

The J gene is TRBJ2-2, the V gene TRBV19; TRBD2 is a possible D gene (6 bases). The CDR3 extends over 13 amino acids. CDR1 and CDR2 (germline): LNHDA, SQIVND (reference sequence). Trimming left V 3 bases short and J 5 bases short, with 7 bases between. DNA for the CDR3: TGTGCCAGTAGTATTGGGAGGACCGGGGAGCTGTTTTTT. This translates into CASSIGRTGELFF.

In this sample, this clonotype turned up a few times. V and J are TRBV11-2 and TRBJ1-1; D gene uncertain. Trimming removed 0 bases at V and 8 bases at J, with 16 bases between. This CDR3 spans 15 amino acids. In germline, CDR1 is SGHAT, CDR2 FQNNGV. The CDR3 DNA sequence: TGTGCCAGCAGCTTAGAGGTCGCGCGGTCCACAGAAGCTTTCTTT. Its translation is CASSLEVARSTEAFF.

This clonotype was seen at least ten times. The chain links TRBV20-1 to TRBJ2-7, with unresolved D. CDR1 DFQATT and CDR2 SNEGSKA come from the germline V gene (reference sequence). CDR3 length equals 11 residues. V lost 7 bases and J lost 0, with 7 bases in between. CDR3 residues: CSVPSSYEQYF. Written as DNA, the CDR3 is TGCAGTGTACCAAGCTCCTACGAGCAGTACTTC.

In the case of this clonotype: A single base separates this from a much larger clone, so it may be a read error. The chain uses TRBV7-2 and TRBJ2-7; D not resolved. CDR3 size: 15 residues. Germline values: CDR1 SGHTA, CDR2 FQGNSA. The chain's CDR3 is CASSLAPARVYEPYF. DNA for the CDR3: TGTGCCAGCAGCTTAGCCCCCGCAAGGGTCTACGAGCCGTACTTC. The full variable domain, with the rest looked up from reference TRBV7-2 and TRBJ2-7, is GAGVSQSPSNKVTEKGKDVELRCDPISGHTALYWYRQSLGQGLEFLIYFQGNSAPDKSGLPSDRFSAERTGGSVSTLTIQRTQQEDSAVYLCASSLAPARVYEPYFGPGTRLTVT.

This clonotype was counted at least ten times. The chain joins TRBV6-1 to TRBJ1-2, with D possibly TRBD1 on 6 matching bases. The germline V gene encodes CDR1 MNHNS and CDR2 SASEGT. V was shortened by 5 bases and J by 7 bases, with 20 bases between the two germline ends. CDR3 length: 15 residues. CDR3 in amino acids: CASSKFKTGLSGYTF. The CDR3, as DNA: TGTGCCAGCAGTAAATTCAAGACAGGCCTGTCTGGCTACACCTTC.